The 14 T cell receptor beta chains below were found in one sample sequenced in a study of T cell repertoires in cytomegalovirus infection. Each CDR3 protein gets one entry after TCRdb re-called the reads with MiXCR. The data show about 52,000 distinct CDR3 sequences, with about 19% seen just once and just under 80% held by the top ten. Their antigens are not known. The sample in question was CD8+ T cells from cultured PBMCs, obtained from culture after CMV antigen stimulation. These receptors originate from a human donor in good health (CMV status not recorded). Some clones in this sample may be carry-over from other donors' samples.

The chain uses TRBV12-3 or TRBV12-4 and TRBJ1-5, with no clear D. Trimming pared 7 bases from V and 2 bases from J, leaving 6 bases between. There are 12 residues in the CDR3. The CDR3 region is CASTEGNQPQHF. The CDR3 DNA reads TGTGCCAGCACCGAGGGCAATCAGCCCCAGCATTTT.

The chain carries TRBV7-2 and TRBJ2-1; TRBD1 matches at 11 bases. The germline V gene has CDR1 SGHTA and CDR2 FQGNSA. The CDR3 totals 18 residues. Germline trimming cut 1 base from V and 5 bases from J; bases unmatched to any gene: 10. Written as DNA, the CDR3 is TGTGCCAGCAGCTTAGACGGACAGGGGGCTCGAGTCAACAATGAGCAGTTCTTC. It specifies CASSLDGQGARVNNEQFF. Full variable domain (remainder filled in from reference TRBV7-2 and TRBJ2-1): GAGVSQSPSNKVTEKGKDVELRCDPISGHTALYWYRQSLGQGLEFLIYFQGNSAPDKSGLPSDRFSAERTGGSVSTLTIQRTQQEDSAVYLCASSLDGQGARVNNEQFFGPGTRLTVL.

The V and J genes are TRBV27 and TRBJ2-1, with a possible D match to TRBD2 (5 bases). The CDR3 length is 11 residues. Trimming shortened V by 3 bases and J by 8 bases, and 5 bases separated the two germline ends. Germline loops: CDR1 MNHEY, CDR2 SMNVEV (reference sequence). The CDR3 nucleotides are TGTGCCAGCAGTTTGGGAGATGAGCAGTTCTTC. This encodes CASSLGDEQFF.

The chain carries TRBV6-2 or TRBV6-3 and TRBJ2-7, with D possibly matching TRBD1 (6 bases). Germline CDR1 reads MNHEY; CDR2 reads SVGEGT. V lost 6 bases and J 3 bases, leaving 18 bases between the germline ends. The CDR3 length is 15 residues. The chain's CDR3 is CASRPRTAGNYEQYF. The CDR3 nucleotides are TGTGCCAGCAGACCCCGGACAGCCGGGAACTACGAGCAGTACTTC.

The gene calls are TRBV7-3 and TRBJ2-1; D is unresolved. V shed 5 bases and J shed 3 bases, with 8 bases lying between them. Germline CDR1 SGHTA, CDR2 FQGTGA. This CDR3 has 13 amino acids. Written as DNA, the CDR3 is TGTGCCAGCAGCAAAGACCTCTACAATGAGCAGTTCTTC. Translation gives CASSKDLYNEQFF.

The chain employs TRBV29-1 and TRBJ2-3; 7 bases agree with TRBD1. The CDR3 has 15 residues. Per germline, CDR1 SQVTM and CDR2 ANQGSEA. V lost 4 bases and J lost 0; bases outside the gene matches: 7. The CDR3 DNA sequence: TGCAGCGTTGTAGGACAGGATCCTAGCACAGATACGCAGTATTTT. Protein sequence: CSVVGQDPSTDTQYF.

This chain uses TRBV20-1 with TRBJ2-7, with 8 bases fitting TRBD1. Per the germline V gene, CDR1 is DFQATT and CDR2 is SNEGSKA (reference sequence). There are 16 residues in the CDR3. Trimming took 1 base from V and 2 from J; bases not matched to a gene: 10. The CDR3 region is CSARGSRWGQAYEQYF. For the CDR3, the DNA is TGCAGTGCTAGAGGATCTCGTTGGGGACAGGCCTACGAGCAGTACTTC.

This clonotype came up a few times. The genes are TRBV27 and TRBJ1-2; 9 positions agree with TRBD1. J was trimmed by 8 bases and V by 5 bases; bases with no gene match: 12. This CDR3 spans 15 amino acids. CDR1 and CDR2 from the germline V gene are MNHEY and SMNVEV (reference sequence). For the CDR3, the DNA is TGTGCCAGCAGTGCGGGACAGGGCCGTTATAGAGGCTACACCTTC. Translated, it gives CASSAGQGRYRGYTF.

This clonotype was seen a handful of times. The chain recombines TRBV6-2 or TRBV6-3 with TRBJ1-1; the match to TRBD1 covers 7 bases. The length of the CDR3 is 19 residues. With 5 bases clipped from V and 1 base from J, the junction kept 19 bases outside the gene matches. In germline, CDR1 is MNHEY, CDR2 SVGEGT. CDR3 in amino acids: CASSQLNIRDSNSNTEAFF. The CDR3, as DNA: TGTGCCAGCAGTCAACTAAACATCCGGGACAGCAATTCGAACACTGAAGCTTTCTTT.

The V call is TRBV6-2 or TRBV6-3, the J call TRBJ2-5; D not certain. Germline V gene sequence: CDR1 MNHEY, CDR2 SVGEGT. V dropped 7 bases and J dropped 5 bases, with 14 bases sitting between them. The CDR3 totals 13 residues. DNA of the CDR3: TGTGCCAGCATAGGGCCTTACCGGGAGACCCAGTACTTC. It yields the protein CASIGPYRETQYF.

This clonotype was detected only once. This rearrangement joins TRBV6-1 to TRBJ1-2; D is uncertain. The V end lost 1 base, the J end lost 6 bases, and 15 bases lay between the germline ends. There are 15 residues in the CDR3. Germline V gives CDR1 MNHNS, CDR2 SASEGT. The CDR3 DNA follows: TGTGCCAGCAGTGAAGATGGGCTCCCCCGGGATGGCTACACCTTC. Amino acid sequence: CASSEDGLPRDGYTF.

This chain joins TRBV19 and TRBJ2-7, with D tentatively TRBD1 (6 bases). The length of the CDR3 is 14 residues. V shed 6 bases and J shed 3 bases, with 15 bases lying between them. Germline assignment: CDR1 LNHDA and CDR2 SQIVND (reference sequence). The CDR3 region has the DNA TGTGCCAGTAGCCCGGGACACCAAATCTACGAGCAGTACTTC. This sequence encodes CASSPGHQIYEQYF.

This clonotype was observed a few times. The chain joins TRBV12-3 or TRBV12-4 to TRBJ2-5; TRBD2 matches 11 bases. V dropped 3 bases and J dropped 3; count of bases not matched to a gene: 6. This CDR3 spans 16 amino acids. CDR3 coding DNA: TGTGCCAGCAGTTTCTTGCTAGCGGGGGGAGAAGAGACCCAGTACTTC. Amino acids: CASSFLLAGGEETQYF.

This clonotype was detected a few times. This rearrangement joins TRBV7-2 to TRBJ1-2; TRBD1 matches at 9 bases. The CDR3 consists of 15 residues. In germline, CDR1 is SGHTA, CDR2 FQGNSA. V lost 1 base and J lost 4; bases outside the gene matches: 4. The CDR3 nucleotides read TGTGCCAGCAGCTTAGGACAGGGGGGAAGCTATGGCTACACCTTC. It translates to CASSLGQGGSYGYTF.